This T cell receptor (beta chain) came from a study of cytotoxic CD8 clonotypes in ibrutinib-treated CLL. Method: immunoSEQ multiplex PCR; TCRdb's copy keeps in-frame clones and lacks some. The sample gives around 200,000 clones, approximately 75% of which show up once; approximately 10% is in the top ten. Germline V gene sequence: CDR1 SGHRS, CDR2 YFSETQ. Trimming removed 3 bases from V and 6 bases from J; junction bases left unmatched: 7. The CDR3 is made up of 14 amino acids. The sequence was collected from a human donor with chronic lymphocytic leukemia. The V call is TRBV5-1, the J call TRBJ2-7, with 9 bases fitting TRBD1. The sequencing used PBMCs, collected after 12 months of ibrutinib treatment. Here the CDR3 reads CASSSHRGLSEQYF. DNA for the CDR3: TGCGCCAGCAGCTCACACAGGGGGCTTAGCGAGCAGTACTTC.